The clone carrying this T cell receptor (beta chain) was recorded a few times. Its antigen is still unknown. Through a sample-barcoded 5' primer and a J-beta primer mix, a second PCR was run for about 6 to 11 cycles. TCRdb reprocessed the 5' RACE reads via MiXCR and lists one record per CDR3 protein. The data hold some 690,000 distinct CDR3 sequences, with 20% to 25% observed a single time. This entry comes from a study of blood T cells in healthy people across ages. Study background: Through template switching, about one barcoded beta molecule was captured per two T cells, as measured in model experiments.

Sample donors were healthy Caucasian individuals that came from Russia, aged 6 to 90. Total RNA was extracted at no less than 6 micrograms per sample. Study-wide findings and caveats: Unsorted PBMCs blocked a conclusive comparison of naive and antigen-experienced cells.

V shed 9 bases, J shed 6 bases, and the junction held 7 bases outside the gene matches. The CDR3 is 14 residues long. The germline gives CDR1 SNHLY, CDR2 FYNNEI. This receptor was identified in a man between 65 and 85 years old in good health. Sequencing used blood. The chain combines TRBV2 with TRBJ2-1; the match to TRBD1 covers 11 bases. The CDR3 spells CASAGTGGLNEQFF. The DNA of the CDR3 is TGTGCCAGTGCCGGGACAGGGGGACTCAATGAGCAGTTCTTC. Full variable domain (outside the CDR3, taken from reference TRBV2 and TRBJ2-1): EPEVTQTPSHQVTQMGQEVILRCVPISNHLYFYWYRQILGQKVEFLVSFYNNEISEKSEIFDDQFSVERPDGSNFTLKIRSTKLEDSAMYFCASAGTGGLNEQFFGPGTRLTVL.